The 23 T cell receptor beta chains given below trace back to one sample, sequenced in a study of cytomegalovirus exposure and HLA in healthy donors. This PCR relied on a set of 60 Vbeta primers and 13 Jbeta primers. Generated by immunoSEQ multiplex PCR, the TCRdb table keeps only in-frame clones and is missing some. The repertoire has around 210,000 clones, roughly 78% of them found once; the top ten carry about 0.47%. The sequencing sample was made of PBMCs. These receptors were obtained from a boy aged 5 to 17 in good health and CMV-seronegative.

This clone has a single count. The chain is built from TRBV4-1 and TRBJ2-3; 9 bases are shared with TRBD1. Germline V gene sequence: CDR1 MGHRA, CDR2 YSYEKL. The ends lost 4 bases at V and 4 bases at J; junction bases unmatched: 9. This CDR3 contains 16 residues. The CDR3 protein is CASSLQRTGAADTQYF. The CDR3 DNA is TGCGCCAGCAGCCTTCAACGGACAGGGGCAGCAGATACGCAGTATTTT.

The V gene is TRBV10-1, the J gene TRBJ1-1; D unresolved. CDR1 WNHNN and CDR2 SYGVQD come from the germline V gene (reference sequence). V lost 7 bases to trimming and J lost 1 base, with 10 bases between them. The CDR3 length is 13 residues. DNA for the CDR3: TGCGCCAGCAACCAGGAGGGGAACACTGAAGCTTTCTTT. The encoded protein is CASNQEGNTEAFF.

The V gene is TRBV7-6, the J gene TRBJ2-7, with TRBD1 matching 8 bases. CDR1 is SGHVS and CDR2 is FNYEAQ in the germline V gene. The trim removed 2 bases at V and 2 bases at J, leaving 5 bases unmatched. There are 15 residues in the CDR3. CDR3: CASSLRQGTTYEQYF. The CDR3 region has the DNA TGTGCCAGCAGCTTAAGACAGGGGACAACCTACGAGCAGTACTTC.

The chain joins TRBV21-1 to TRBJ1-1. TRBV21-1 is a pseudogene locus. The CDR3 runs 15 residues. The CDR3 nucleotides are TGTGCCAGCAGCAAGGGGAGGGTAAAGGGCACTGAAGCTTTCTTT. Translation gives CASSKGRVKGTEAFF.

DNA of the CDR3: TGCGCCAGCAGCTTGGGGGGGCCGGGGGAGCAGTACTTC. Residues: CASSLGGPGEQYF. The rearrangement uses TRBV5-1 and TRBJ2-7; the D gene is possibly TRBD1 (6 bases). Looked up from germline, CDR1 is SGHRS and CDR2 is YFSETQ. The V end lost 0 bases, the J end lost 7 bases, and 11 bases lay between the germline ends. The CDR3 is made up of 13 amino acids.

This clone was counted a single time. The chain is built from TRBV6-1 and TRBJ2-7; 9 positions match TRBD1. The length of the CDR3 is 15 residues. Germline CDR1 reads MNHNS; CDR2 reads SASEGT. V dropped 3 bases and J dropped 3; count of bases not matched to a gene: 6. CDR3 in amino acids: CASSDITGGYYEQYF. CDR3 bases: TGTGCCAGCAGTGATATCACAGGGGGCTACTACGAGCAGTACTTC.

This clone was detected a few times. J is TRBJ2-5 and V is TRBV2, with a tentative D call TRBD2 (5 bases). V dropped 5 bases and J dropped 2 bases, with 12 bases sitting between them. Germline CDR1 is SNHLY and CDR2 is FYNNEI. There are 14 residues in the CDR3. The CDR3 DNA follows: TGTGCCAGCAGTCCCCAGCGGTTGCAAGAGACCCAGTACTTC. Encoded protein: CASSPQRLQETQYF.

The chain carries TRBV7-2 and TRBJ1-1; tentatively, D is TRBD1 (5 bases). The CDR3 runs to 15 residues. Trimming stripped 1 base from V and 11 bases from J, with 20 bases between. Germline CDR1 reads SGHTA; CDR2 reads FQGNSA. As DNA, the CDR3 is TGTGCCAGCAGCTTAGTTTCCAGGACATTGGGTAGGGCTTTCTTT. Translated, it gives CASSLVSRTLGRAFF.

The V and J genes are TRBV6-6 and TRBJ2-2; TRBD2 might be the D (5 bases). V gave up 5 bases and J gave up 1 base, with 11 bases separating them. CDR1 MNHNY and CDR2 SVGAGI come from the germline V gene (reference sequence). The CDR3 covers 15 residues. This CDR3 is CASSPLRGNTGELFF. The CDR3 DNA follows: TGTGCCAGCAGTCCTCTCCGGGGGAACACCGGGGAGCTGTTTTTT.

The chain links TRBV7-9 to TRBJ2-7; 8 bases agree with TRBD2. The CDR3 spans 15 residues. The junction had 10 bases not matched to a gene; V was cut back by 4 bases and J by 5 bases. CDR1 SEHNR and CDR2 FQNEAQ come from the germline V gene (reference sequence). CDR3 sequence reads: CASSSVGGGPHEQYF. CDR3 DNA: TGTGCCAGCAGCTCCGTCGGGGGGGGCCCCCACGAGCAGTACTTC.

This rearrangement joins TRBV25-1 to TRBJ2-7; no firm D call. The CDR3 is 11 residues long. Trimming took 4 bases from V and 6 from J, leaving 7 bases between them. Germline lookup yields CDR1 MGHDK and CDR2 SYGVNS. CDR3 DNA: TGTGCCAGCAGTGCTGGGCGCGAGCAGTACTTC. It encodes CASSAGREQYF.

This chain links TRBV7-9 with TRBJ1-4; 7 nucleotides align to TRBD1. The CDR3 runs to 17 residues. V lost 3 bases to trimming and J lost 0 bases; unmatched junction nucleotides: 7. Per the germline V gene, CDR1 is SEHNR and CDR2 is FQNEAQ (reference sequence). The CDR3 sequence is CASSFLQGGATNEKLFF. The CDR3 DNA follows: TGTGCCAGCAGCTTTCTGCAGGGGGGAGCAACTAATGAAAAACTGTTTTTT.

This clone has more than one count but fewer than ten. This rearrangement joins TRBV30 to TRBJ2-7; 11 bases are a match to TRBD2. Per germline, CDR1 GTSNPN and CDR2 SVGIG (reference sequence). The junction had 9 bases not matched to a gene; V was cut back by 8 bases and J by 6 bases. The CDR3 covers 13 residues. As DNA, the CDR3 is TGTGCCGGTCGGGCTAGCGGGAGGCCCGAGCAGTACTTC. It translates to CAGRASGRPEQYF.

CDR3 in DNA: TGTGCCAGCAGCCGCAGCCTTGGGCCTAACACCGGGGAGCTGTTTTTT. This gives the protein CASSRSLGPNTGELFF. The chain combines TRBV4-2 with TRBJ2-2; D is unclear. Germline values: CDR1 LGHNA, CDR2 YNFKEQ. The CDR3 spans 16 residues. V was pared by 4 bases and J by 2 bases, with 14 bases between.

The chain recombines TRBV19 with TRBJ1-2; 9 bases line up with TRBD1. CDR1 is LNHDA, CDR2 SQIVND, per germline (reference sequence). With V trimmed by 7 bases and J by 6 bases, 9 bases remained unmatched. The CDR3 runs to 14 residues. The CDR3 bases are TGTGCCAGTAATCCTAACCGGGACAGGGATGGCTACACCTTC. Protein: CASNPNRDRDGYTF.

The gene calls are TRBV5-4 and TRBJ2-7; TRBD2 aligns across 12 bases. With 4 bases clipped from V and 4 bases from J, the junction kept 12 bases outside the gene matches. The CDR3 is 17 amino acids. CDR1 and CDR2 (germline): SGHNT, YYREEE (reference sequence). This chain's CDR3 is CASSLPTSGRGTYEQYF. In nucleotides, the CDR3 is TGTGCCAGCAGCCTTCCGACTAGCGGGAGAGGTACTTACGAGCAGTACTTC.

V is TRBV11-1 and J is TRBJ2-7, with a possible D match to TRBD2 (5 bases). CDR1 and CDR2 from the germline V gene are SGHAT and FQDESV (reference sequence). The germline V and J ends were trimmed by 5 bases and 6 bases, with 11 bases remaining between them. The CDR3 is 12 amino acids. The CDR3 spells CASSLSGPEQYF. Here the CDR3 DNA reads TGTGCCAGCAGCCTCAGCGGTCCCGAGCAGTACTTC.

This chain uses TRBV5-1 with TRBJ2-5, with a tentative D call TRBD1 (6 bases). Matching the DNA end better, TRBJ2-7 makes the J call doubtful. CDR3 size: 15 residues. CDR1 and CDR2 (germline): SGHRS, YFSETQ. CDR3 sequence: CASSLMRGSSYEQYF. The CDR3 DNA follows: TGCGCCAGCAGCTTGATGAGGGGGAGCTCCTACGAGCAGTACTTC.

The chain has TRBV4-2 and TRBJ1-2, with D possibly matching TRBD1 (5 bases). V was trimmed by 0 bases and J by 6 bases, leaving 11 bases between them. Germline lookup yields CDR1 LGHNA and CDR2 YNFKEQ. This CDR3 is built from 14 residues. The CDR3 nucleotides read TGTGCCAGCAGCCAAGATTTACAGGATAATGGCTACACCTTC. Translation gives CASSQDLQDNGYTF.

The J gene is TRBJ1-2, the V gene TRBV7-2; 8 nucleotides match TRBD1. Germline loops: CDR1 SGHTA, CDR2 FQGNSA. CDR3 length: 14 amino acids. J gave up 4 bases and V 5 bases, and 6 bases lay outside the gene matches. The CDR3 loop reads CASSRGGQVYGYTF. In nucleotides, the CDR3 is TGTGCCAGCAGCCGTGGGGGACAGGTCTATGGCTACACCTTC.

The chain uses TRBV11-2 and TRBJ2-2; 11 nucleotides agree with TRBD2. The trim removed 5 bases at V and 2 bases at J, leaving 13 bases unmatched. The germline V gene has CDR1 SGHAT and CDR2 FQNNGV. This CDR3 region has 19 residues. CDR3 amino acids: CASSPGTSGWVANTGELFF. CDR3 nucleotides: TGTGCCAGCAGCCCAGGGACTAGCGGTTGGGTTGCTAACACCGGGGAGCTGTTTTTT. The full variable domain, rest sourced from reference TRBV11-2 and TRBJ2-2, is EAGVAQSPRYKIIEKRQSVAFWCNPISGHATLYWYQQILGQGPKLLIQFQNNGVVDDSQLPKDRFSAERLKGVDSTLKIQPAKLEDSAVYLCASSPGTSGWVANTGELFFGEGSRLTVL.

In this sample, this clone turned up once. The rearrangement links TRBV30 to TRBJ2-7, with D maybe TRBD2 (6 bases). V lost 2 bases, J lost 7 bases, and 12 bases lay in between. The CDR3 extends over 12 amino acids. The V gene's germline CDR1 is GTSNPN and CDR2 SVGIG (reference sequence). CDR3 bases: TGTGCCTGGAGTTGGGCGGGGATGGAGCAGTACTTC. This gives the protein CAWSWAGMEQYF.

V usage is TRBV5-1 and J usage is TRBJ1-1; 8 positions match TRBD1. Per germline, CDR1 SGHRS and CDR2 YFSETQ. The CDR3 extends over 15 amino acids. Trimming removed 0 bases from V and 4 bases from J; junction bases left unmatched: 5. The CDR3 nucleotides read TGCGCCAGCAGCTTGGGGCAGGGGGCAGGCACTGAAGCTTTCTTT. This codes for CASSLGQGAGTEAFF.